This TCR beta chain came from a study of control samples from healthy donors and cancer patients. Measured with immunoSEQ multiplex PCR; TCRdb has only the in-frame clones, and not every one. The table has over 60,000 clones, 70% to 90% seen once. The germline CDR1 and CDR2 sequences are MNHEY and SVGAGI. CDR3 size: 13 residues. Trimming shortened V by 10 bases and J by 6 bases, and 13 bases separated the two germline ends. Sequencing input: blood. The J gene is TRBJ1-6, the V gene TRBV6-5; D is ambiguous. The TCR sequence derives from a man in his forties or fifties in good health. The CDR3: CAIKTGSNSPLHF. CDR3 coding DNA: TGTGCCATCAAGACGGGAAGTAATTCACCCCTCCACTTT.